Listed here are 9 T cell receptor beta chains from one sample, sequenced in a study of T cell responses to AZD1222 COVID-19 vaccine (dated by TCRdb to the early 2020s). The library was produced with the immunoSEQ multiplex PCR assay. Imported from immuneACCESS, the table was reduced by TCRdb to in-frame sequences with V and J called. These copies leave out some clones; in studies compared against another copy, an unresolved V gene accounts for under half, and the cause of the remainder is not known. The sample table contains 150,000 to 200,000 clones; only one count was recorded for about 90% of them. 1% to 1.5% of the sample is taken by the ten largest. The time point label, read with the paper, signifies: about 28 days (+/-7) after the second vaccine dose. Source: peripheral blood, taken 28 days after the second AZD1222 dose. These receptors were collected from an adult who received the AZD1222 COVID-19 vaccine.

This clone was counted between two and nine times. CDR3 DNA sequence: TGTGCCAGCAGCTTAAGGGCAGGGGGGAACACCGGGGAGCTGTTTTTT. It encodes CASSLRAGGNTGELFF. The V gene is TRBV7-2, the J gene TRBJ2-2; TRBD1 agrees at 7 bases. Germline V gene lookup returns CDR1 SGHTA and CDR2 FQGNSA. This CDR3 spans 16 amino acids. V was pared by 2 bases and J by 1 base, with 4 bases of the junction left unmatched. Combining the CDR3 with reference TRBV7-2 and TRBJ2-2 gives the whole variable domain GAGVSQSPSNKVTEKGKDVELRCDPISGHTALYWYRQSLGQGLEFLIYFQGNSAPDKSGLPSDRFSAERTGGSVSTLTIQRTQQEDSAVYLCASSLRAGGNTGELFFGEGSRLTVL.

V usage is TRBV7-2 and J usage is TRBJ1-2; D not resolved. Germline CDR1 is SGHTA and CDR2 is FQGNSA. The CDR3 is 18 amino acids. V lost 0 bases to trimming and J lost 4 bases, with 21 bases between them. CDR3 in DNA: TGTGCCAGCAGCTTAGCCTCCCCCGCGGAGGGTCTTTCCTATGGCTACACCTTC. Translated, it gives CASSLASPAEGLSYGYTF.

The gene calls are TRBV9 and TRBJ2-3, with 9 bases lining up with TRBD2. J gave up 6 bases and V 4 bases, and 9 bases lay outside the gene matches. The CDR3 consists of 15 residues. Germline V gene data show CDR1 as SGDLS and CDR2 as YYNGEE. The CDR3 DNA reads TGTGCCAGCAGCTCTAGCGGGGCCGAACTCGATACGCAGTATTTT. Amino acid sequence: CASSSSGAELDTQYF.

In DNA form, the CDR3 reads TGTGCCAGCAGTGTGTACCAATCTGGGGCCAACGTCCTGACTTTC. Encoded protein: CASSVYQSGANVLTF. The chain links TRBV2 to TRBJ2-6; the D is unclear. V lost 4 bases and J 1 base, leaving 8 bases between the germline ends. The germline CDR1 and CDR2 sequences are SNHLY and FYNNEI. The CDR3 totals 15 residues.

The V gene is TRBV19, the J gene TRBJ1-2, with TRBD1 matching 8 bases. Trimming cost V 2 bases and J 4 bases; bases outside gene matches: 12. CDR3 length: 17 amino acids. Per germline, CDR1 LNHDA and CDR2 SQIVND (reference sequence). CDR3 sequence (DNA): TGTGCCAGTAGTATAAGACCCTCCCGGGACAGGACCTATGGCTACACCTTC. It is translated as CASSIRPSRDRTYGYTF.

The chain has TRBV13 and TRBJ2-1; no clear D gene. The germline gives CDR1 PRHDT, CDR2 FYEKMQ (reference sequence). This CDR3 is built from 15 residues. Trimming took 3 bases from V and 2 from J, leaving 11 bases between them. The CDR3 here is CASSLRQLPYNEQFF. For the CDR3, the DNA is TGTGCCAGCAGCTTGCGTCAGCTCCCCTACAATGAGCAGTTCTTC.

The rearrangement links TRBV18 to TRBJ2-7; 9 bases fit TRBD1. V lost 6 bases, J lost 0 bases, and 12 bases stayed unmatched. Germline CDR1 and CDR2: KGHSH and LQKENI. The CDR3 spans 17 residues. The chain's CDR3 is CASSLGTGRRSSYEQYF. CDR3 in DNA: TGTGCCAGCTCCCTTGGGACAGGGCGGAGGAGCTCCTACGAGCAGTACTTC.

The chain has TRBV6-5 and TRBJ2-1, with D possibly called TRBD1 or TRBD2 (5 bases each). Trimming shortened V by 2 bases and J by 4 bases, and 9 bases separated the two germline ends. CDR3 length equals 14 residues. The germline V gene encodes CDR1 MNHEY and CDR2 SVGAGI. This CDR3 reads CASSYQGPYNEQFF. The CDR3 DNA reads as TGTGCCAGCAGTTACCAGGGACCTTACAATGAGCAGTTCTTC.

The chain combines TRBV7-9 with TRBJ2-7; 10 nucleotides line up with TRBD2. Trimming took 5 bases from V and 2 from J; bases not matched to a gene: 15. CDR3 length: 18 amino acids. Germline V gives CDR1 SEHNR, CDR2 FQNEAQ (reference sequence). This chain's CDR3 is CASSPPGLAGVSAYEQYF. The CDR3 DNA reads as TGTGCCAGCAGCCCCCCGGGGCTAGCGGGAGTATCCGCCTACGAGCAGTACTTC. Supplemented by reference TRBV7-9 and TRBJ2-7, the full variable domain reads DTGVSQNPRHKITKRGQNVTFRCDPISEHNRLYWYRQTLGQGPEFLTYFQNEAQLEKSRLLSDRFSAERPKGSFSTLEIQRTEQGDSAMYLCASSPPGLAGVSAYEQYFGPGTRLTVT.